This T cell receptor (beta chain) stems from a study of CD8 T cells in ankylosing spondylitis. TCRdb analysed the 5' RACE reads with MiXCR anew, one entry per CDR3 protein. The sample shows hundreds of thousands of distinct CDR3 sequences, approximately 20% of them seen only once. The sample holds a few counts of this clonotype. The antigen remains undetermined. Trimming left V 5 bases short and J 4 bases short, with 17 bases between. The CDR3 is made up of 15 amino acids. Germline assignment: CDR1 SGHTA and CDR2 FQGNSA. Study conclusions and caveats: Some motif variants had been reported before (in reactive arthritis synovial fluid and blood). Significant enrichment of disease-linked clones was reportedly seen in matched ankylosing spondylitis synovial fluid. Disease-linked clones bore a CD8+ phenotype, appearing relatively rarely in peripheral blood.

The receptor's source is a male donor with ankylosing spondylitis or in good health (not recorded which). The chain has TRBV7-2 and TRBJ1-1; no firm D call. Specimen: blood, either unsorted or a sorted T cell fraction (not recorded which). The CDR3 protein is CASSPPGAIGTEAFF. DNA for the CDR3: TGTGCCAGCAGCCCCCCGGGAGCAATCGGCACTGAAGCTTTCTTT.